This T cell receptor beta chain emerged from a study of blood T cells in healthy people across ages. Alongside a J-beta primer mix, a sample-barcoded 5' primer served in a second PCR lasting 7 to 11 cycles. A template-switch adaptor containing 12 random nucleotides labeled each cDNA molecule. TCRdb analysed the 5' RACE reads with MiXCR anew, one entry per CDR3 protein. The sample lists 1,500,000 or so distinct CDR3 sequences; about 45% were seen once. For every donor, a draw yielded around 9.4 milliliters of peripheral blood. This clonotype was detected a few times. This TCR was sampled from a young woman in good health. Material for sequencing was blood.

The DNA for the CDR3 is TGCGCCAGCAGCTTAGGCGGGAGGGCCTCAGATACGCAGTATTTT. As protein: CASSLGGRASDTQYF. The J gene is TRBJ2-3, the V gene TRBV5-1; TRBD2 agrees at 9 bases. Germline values: CDR1 SGHRS, CDR2 YFSETQ. V gave up 2 bases and J gave up 4 bases; unmatched junction bases: 5. The CDR3 extends over 15 amino acids.